This entry lists 5 T cell receptor beta chains sequenced from one sample in a study of blood T cell repertoires in COVID-19. Data came from immunoSEQ multiplex PCR; TCRdb stores just in-frame clones and leaves some out. Of about 520,000 clones listed, 75% to 90% were seen once; the top ten hold approximately 3.4%. The sequencing sample was made of peripheral blood. These receptors were obtained from a human donor in a cohort sampled during active COVID-19.

V and J are TRBV7-8 and TRBJ1-1, with D unresolved. V was cut by 5 bases and J by 3 bases, with 13 bases left in between. The CDR3 is 14 residues long. Germline V gene lookup returns CDR1 SGHVS and CDR2 FQNEAQ. The CDR3 sequence is CASSNGRRDTEAFF. The CDR3 bases are TGTGCCAGCAGCAATGGACGGAGGGACACTGAAGCTTTCTTT.

This clone occurred a few times. The CDR3: CASRPGLEGLEAFF. CDR3 DNA sequence: TGTGCCAGCAGGCCGGGACTCGAAGGACTTGAAGCTTTCTTT. J is TRBJ1-1 and V is TRBV2; maybe TRBD1 (5 bases). CDR1 is SNHLY, CDR2 FYNNEI, per germline. V shed 6 bases and J shed 7 bases, with 18 bases lying between them. This CDR3 contains 14 residues. Based on the CDR3 plus reference TRBV2 and TRBJ1-1, the full variable domain is EPEVTQTPSHQVTQMGQEVILRCVPISNHLYFYWYRQILGQKVEFLVSFYNNEISEKSEIFDDQFSVERPDGSNFTLKIRSTKLEDSAMYFCASRPGLEGLEAFFGQGTRLTVV.

V gene TRBV27 combines with J gene TRBJ2-7; 9 bases fit TRBD1. Trimming took 6 bases from V and 3 from J; bases not matched to a gene: 9. CDR1 is MNHEY and CDR2 is SMNVEV in the germline V gene (reference sequence). This CDR3 has 15 residues. The CDR3 here is CASRFSTGGIYEQYF. For the CDR3, the DNA is TGTGCCAGCAGGTTCTCGACAGGGGGGATCTACGAGCAGTACTTC.

This chain uses TRBV21-1 with TRBJ1-2. TRBV21-1 corresponds to a pseudogene. This CDR3 has 15 amino acids. DNA for the CDR3: TGTGCCAGCAGCAAAGCTGGGCAAGACTATGGAGGCTACACCTTC. It yields the protein CASSKAGQDYGGYTF.

The V and J genes are TRBV12-3 or TRBV12-4 and TRBJ1-2; the D gene is possibly TRBD1 (5 bases). Trimming cost V 2 bases and J 6 bases, with 10 bases left between them. CDR3 length: 13 amino acids. In DNA form, the CDR3 reads TGTGCCAGCAGTTTACAGGGAATGGATGGCTACACCTTC. It is translated as CASSLQGMDGYTF.